The sequence of this TCR beta chain was determined in a study of T cells in Graves' hyperthyroidism and ophthalmopathy. RNA transcripts provided the source from which TCR beta CDR3 regions were amplified. First-round RT-PCR with HTBI primers amplified the TCR CDR3 region. TCRdb passed the multiplex PCR reads through MiXCR, listing each CDR3 protein once. The top ten hold approximately 31% of the sample, which has over 700,000 distinct CDR3 sequences, about a third seen once. The definition of stable Graves' hyperthyroidism was no ophthalmopathy progression within 18 months. Whole-study results and caveats: Clonotypes that were expanded in thyroid above 0.001 mostly appeared in blood too.

Note on this clonotype: Antigen unknown.

CDR3 length: 13 residues. The trim removed 6 bases at V and 6 bases at J, leaving 8 bases unmatched. Germline V gene lookup returns CDR1 SQVTM and CDR2 ANQGSEA. This clonotype originated in a woman aged 40 to 50 with Graves' hyperthyroidism. This chain connects TRBV29-1 to TRBJ1-1; 9 bases align to TRBD1. Input material: blood. The CDR3 DNA follows: TGCAGCGTGCCGGGACAGGGCCCCTCTGAAGCTTTCTTT. Its protein is CSVPGQGPSEAFF.